The 24 T cell receptor beta chains below were found in one sample sequenced in a study of blood T cell repertoires in COVID-19. The table came from immunoSEQ multiplex PCR; TCRdb's copy has only in-frame clones and leaves some out. The sample lists about 300,000 clones, 84% occurring once. Material: peripheral blood. These receptors originate from a human donor with COVID-19, enrolled during active disease. The donor label of this sample is uncertain.

The chain is built from TRBV29-1 and TRBJ2-1; 8 bases align to TRBD1. The V gene's germline CDR1 is SQVTM and CDR2 ANQGSEA. J lost 4 bases, V lost 2 bases, and 7 bases had no gene match. The CDR3 loop spans 15 amino acids. The CDR3 spells CSVEIGQGTYNEQFF. CDR3 DNA: TGCAGCGTTGAAATTGGACAGGGAACGTACAATGAGCAGTTCTTC.

The chain recombines TRBV9 with TRBJ2-3; 7 nucleotides line up with TRBD2. Germline V CDR1 and CDR2: SGDLS, YYNGEE. The CDR3 spans 21 residues. V dropped 0 bases and J dropped 3; count of bases not matched to a gene: 22. Written as DNA, the CDR3 is TGTGCCAGCAGCGTAGCTACTAGAGGAGCGGGAACCATCGGAGGAACAGATACGCAGTATTTT. This gives the protein CASSVATRGAGTIGGTDTQYF.

V gene TRBV10-3 combines with J gene TRBJ1-4, with a tentative D call TRBD1 (5 bases). CDR1 is ENHRY and CDR2 is SYGVKD in the germline V gene. The CDR3 length is 14 residues. V was cut by 4 bases and J by 7 bases, with 13 bases left in between. In nucleotides, the CDR3 is TGTGCCATCAGTGTCGGCAGGGATGGTGAAAAACTGTTTTTT. Protein sequence: CAISVGRDGEKLFF.

This sequence joins TRBV27 and TRBJ2-1, with 8 bases fitting TRBD2. There are 14 residues in the CDR3. V trimming: 6 bases; J trimming: 12 bases; junction bases outside the gene matches: 13. The germline V gene encodes CDR1 MNHEY and CDR2 SMNVEV (reference sequence). CDR3 residues: CASRGVREGLGQFF. In DNA form, the CDR3 reads TGTGCCAGCAGAGGAGTACGGGAGGGCCTGGGGCAGTTCTTC.

V and J are TRBV5-1 and TRBJ1-2; TRBD1 aligns across 9 bases. V shed 4 bases, J shed 4 bases, and the junction held 8 bases outside the gene matches. Per germline, CDR1 SGHRS and CDR2 YFSETQ. The length of the CDR3 is 15 residues. The CDR3 is CASSVDRGGTYGYTF. The CDR3 DNA is TGCGCCAGCAGCGTGGACAGGGGTGGGACCTATGGCTACACCTTC.

The chain links TRBV5-4 to TRBJ2-3, with D unclear. Trimming took off 2 bases at V and 6 bases at J, with 7 bases between the two ends. CDR1 is SGHNT, CDR2 YYREEE, per germline (reference sequence). This CDR3 is 12 amino acids long. Here the CDR3 reads CASSFHSDTQYF. The CDR3 DNA reads TGTGCCAGCAGCTTTCACTCCGATACGCAGTATTTT.

The V call is TRBV7-6, the J call TRBJ2-2; 14 positions match TRBD2. CDR3 size: 17 residues. Looked up from germline, CDR1 is SGHVS and CDR2 is FNYEAQ. V shed 1 base and J 6 bases; nucleotides not matched to a gene: 4. Written as DNA, the CDR3 is TGTGCCAGCAGCTTAGTGGCGGGACTAGCGGGAGCCGGGGAGCTGTTTTTT. It encodes CASSLVAGLAGAGELFF.

The rearrangement joins TRBV4-3 to TRBJ2-1; 10 nucleotides agree with TRBD2. Unmatched junction bases numbered 9, after V lost 1 base and J lost 6 bases. The CDR3 is made up of 17 amino acids. Germline loops: CDR1 LGHNA, CDR2 YSLEER. The CDR3 is CASSQVITSGVVNEQFF. The CDR3 DNA reads as TGCGCCAGCAGCCAAGTCATAACTAGCGGGGTTGTCAATGAGCAGTTCTTC.

The V and J genes are TRBV19 and TRBJ1-3; D unclear. The V end was cut by 10 bases, the J end by 4 bases, with 11 bases between. The CDR3 totals 12 residues. Per germline, CDR1 LNHDA and CDR2 SQIVND (reference sequence). CDR3 DNA sequence: TGTGCCACCCGGTCCCTCGGAAACACCATATATTTT. Translation gives CATRSLGNTIYF.

This chain connects TRBV5-1 to TRBJ2-7; tentative D call: TRBD2 (6 bases). Trimming cost V 4 bases and J 0 bases, with 17 bases left between them. The germline gives CDR1 SGHRS, CDR2 YFSETQ. There are 16 residues in the CDR3. The CDR3 is CASSPGRQGPSYEQYF. The CDR3 nucleotides read TGCGCCAGCAGCCCAGGGAGGCAGGGCCCCTCCTACGAGCAGTACTTC.

The rearrangement joins TRBV2 to TRBJ1-6, with 7 positions matching TRBD1. Germline trimming cut 7 bases from V and 9 bases from J; bases unmatched to any gene: 6. In germline, CDR1 is SNHLY, CDR2 FYNNEI. The CDR3 contains 13 residues. Here the CDR3 reads CASNDRAASPLHF. CDR3 sequence (DNA): TGTGCCAGCAATGACAGGGCGGCTTCACCCCTCCACTTT.

The chain employs TRBV11-2 and TRBJ1-1; D unclear. V shed 5 bases and J shed 5 bases, with 9 bases lying between them. CDR3 length: 12 amino acids. Looked up from germline, CDR1 is SGHAT and CDR2 is FQNNGV. The CDR3: CASSPLRTEAFF. DNA for the CDR3: TGTGCCAGCAGCCCCTTGAGAACTGAAGCTTTCTTT.

The chain recombines TRBV20-1 with TRBJ2-1, with 8 bases that match TRBD2. The J segment lost 7 bases and the V segment lost 7 bases, leaving 3 bases of the junction unmatched. Germline CDR1 is DFQATT and CDR2 is SNEGSKA (reference sequence). The CDR3 has 11 residues. Here the CDR3 reads CSGAGGNEQFF. In DNA form, the CDR3 reads TGCAGTGGGGCGGGAGGAAATGAGCAGTTCTTC.

V and J are TRBV6-5 and TRBJ1-1; TRBD1 matches at 9 bases. Germline CDR1 MNHEY, CDR2 SVGAGI. The CDR3 is 14 residues long. With 11 bases clipped from V and 5 bases from J, the junction kept 12 bases outside the gene matches. The CDR3 DNA sequence: TGTGCCGGGGTCAGGACAGGGGAAGGAACTGAAGCTTTCTTT. It is translated as CAGVRTGEGTEAFF.

This sequence joins TRBV11-2 and TRBJ2-1, with 13 bases lining up with TRBD2. Germline lookup yields CDR1 SGHAT and CDR2 FQNNGV. The CDR3 sequence is 14 residues long. Trimming at V came to 5 bases and at J to 9 bases, leaving 4 bases not matched to a gene. CDR3 sequence reads: CASSPGTSGVEQFF. As DNA, the CDR3 is TGTGCCAGCAGCCCCGGGACTAGCGGGGTTGAGCAGTTCTTC.

V is TRBV7-3 and J is TRBJ2-1; the match to TRBD2 covers 8 bases. Trimming cost V 4 bases and J 10 bases; bases outside gene matches: 6. Looked up from germline, CDR1 is SGHTA and CDR2 is FQGTGA. This CDR3 comprises 13 residues. The CDR3 nucleotides are TGTGCCAGCAGCTCCCCGACTAGCGAGGAGCAGTTCTTC. Its translation is CASSSPTSEEQFF. The full variable domain, rest sourced from reference TRBV7-3 and TRBJ2-1, is GAGVSQTPSNKVTEKGKYVELRCDPISGHTALYWYRQSLGQGPEFLIYFQGTGAADDSGLPNDRFFAVRPEGSVSTLKIQRTERGDSAVYLCASSSPTSEEQFFGPGTRLTVL.

The CDR3 DNA reads TGTGCCAGCAGCTCCGGACTAGCGGGAAACTACGAGCAGTACTTC. Translating gives CASSSGLAGNYEQYF. The chain joins TRBV7-2 to TRBJ2-7; 12 bases are shared with TRBD2. The germline gives CDR1 SGHTA, CDR2 FQGNSA. After removal of 4 bases from V and 3 bases from J, the junction contained 4 bases not matched to a gene. CDR3 size: 15 residues.

The chain combines TRBV28 with TRBJ2-1; D is perhaps TRBD1 (6 bases). The length of the CDR3 is 14 residues. Trimming removed 7 bases at V and 4 bases at J, with 14 bases between. Germline lookup yields CDR1 MDHEN and CDR2 SYDVKM. The CDR3 region is CASTLGTGYNEQFF. The DNA for the CDR3 is TGTGCCAGCACCTTGGGCACAGGGTACAATGAGCAGTTCTTC.

This clone was recorded once. This chain joins TRBV2 and TRBJ2-3; D is perhaps TRBD2 (5 bases). Between the trimmed V and J ends, which lost 6 bases and 2 bases, there was a span of 12 bases. This CDR3 contains 14 residues. Per the germline V gene, CDR1 is SNHLY and CDR2 is FYNNEI. CDR3 sequence reads: CASSLTDFTDTQYF. CDR3 DNA: TGTGCCAGCAGCTTGACGGACTTCACAGATACGCAGTATTTT. Filled out from reference TRBV2 and TRBJ2-3, the complete variable domain reads EPEVTQTPSHQVTQMGQEVILRCVPISNHLYFYWYRQILGQKVEFLVSFYNNEISEKSEIFDDQFSVERPDGSNFTLKIRSTKLEDSAMYFCASSLTDFTDTQYFGPGTRLTVL.

The chain joins TRBV30 to TRBJ2-3; 10 bases match TRBD1. CDR1 is GTSNPN, CDR2 SVGIG, per germline (reference sequence). CDR3 length equals 16 residues. Unmatched junction bases numbered 11, after V lost 3 bases and J lost 5 bases. The CDR3, as DNA: TGTGCCTGGAGCCCCGGCGGGACAGGGGACATAGATACGCAGTATTTT. As protein: CAWSPGGTGDIDTQYF.

The chain combines TRBV19 with TRBJ2-2; no firm D call. CDR1 LNHDA and CDR2 SQIVND come from the germline V gene (reference sequence). Trimming cost V 2 bases and J 3 bases, with 10 bases left between them. The CDR3 extends over 15 amino acids. CDR3 sequence (DNA): TGTGCCAGTAGTATACGTGGCAGATACACCGGGGAGCTGTTTTTT. Encoded protein: CASSIRGRYTGELFF.

This chain joins TRBV27 and TRBJ2-5, with TRBD2 matching over 14 bases. Germline V lookup: CDR1 MNHEY, CDR2 SMNVEV (reference sequence). The CDR3 has 15 amino acids. Germline trimming cut 6 bases from V and 4 bases from J; bases unmatched to any gene: 4. CDR3 protein: CASRPGLAGGETQYF. The CDR3 DNA follows: TGTGCCAGCAGACCCGGACTAGCGGGAGGAGAGACCCAGTACTTC.

The rearrangement uses TRBV12-3 or TRBV12-4 and TRBJ1-1; no firm D call. CDR3 length: 13 residues. V lost 2 bases, J lost 7 bases, and 11 bases lay in between. The CDR3: CASSLWTWGEAFF. In nucleotides, the CDR3 is TGTGCCAGCAGTTTATGGACTTGGGGTGAAGCTTTCTTT.

Regarding this clone: The final CDR3 position lacks the conserved phenylalanine or tryptophan, pointing to a likely read error. V gene TRBV28 combines with J gene TRBJ1-2; no clear D. Germline values: CDR1 MDHEN, CDR2 SYDVKM. The CDR3 runs 13 residues. With 4 bases removed from V and 4 bases from J, the gap between germline ends came to 10 bases. The CDR3, as DNA: TGTGCCAGCAGTTCGGGTCGCCCCTATGGCTACACCCTC. It encodes CASSSGRPYGYTL.